This section outlines one T cell receptor (beta chain) sequence together with its context. This entry belongs to a study of T cells in Graves' hyperthyroidism and ophthalmopathy. Based on clinical symptoms, serum thyroxine and TRAb, thyroid ultrasound and orbital computed tomography, diagnoses were reached. Germline V CDR1 and CDR2: SEHNR, FQNEAQ (reference sequence). V lost 3 bases, J lost 6 bases, and 12 bases lay in between. This CDR3 contains 14 residues. The TCR beta CDR3 regions underwent amplification using RNA transcripts as the source. HTBI primers were used for first-round RT-PCR of the TCR CDR3. TCRdb re-called the multiplex PCR reads through MiXCR, storing one row per CDR3 protein. Altogether 610,000 or so distinct CDR3 sequences are present, roughly 46% being singletons, with the ten largest covering around 7.7%.

The rearrangement uses TRBV7-9 and TRBJ1-3; weak D call: TRBD1 (5 bases). Material: peripheral blood or thyroid tissue (not recorded which). This clonotype was sampled from a woman aged 18 to 35 with Graves' hyperthyroidism. The CDR3 sequence is CASSLAGGVNTIYF. In DNA form, the CDR3 reads TGTGCCAGCAGCTTGGCGGGAGGGGTAAACACCATATATTTT.